Here is one T cell receptor (beta chain) with its context. The antigen is unknown. PCR primers comprised 60 Vbeta and 13 Jbeta primers. Clones were read by immunoSEQ multiplex PCR, and TCRdb kept only the in-frame ones, dropping some. Seen here are under 200,000 clones, over 75% observed once, and the top ten hold approximately 0.47%. The germline gives CDR1 SGHRS, CDR2 YFSETQ. CDR3 size: 14 residues. V gave up 4 bases and J gave up 3 bases; unmatched junction bases: 4. These data are taken from a study of cytomegalovirus exposure and HLA in healthy donors. Study-wide results and limits: For most TCR beta V segments, an earlier analysis put the productive rate at about 87% or about 30% of the time.

Sequencing used PBMCs. This receptor was taken from a woman aged 45-65 years in good health and CMV-seronegative. The genes are TRBV5-1 and TRBJ1-1, with 9 bases aligning to TRBD1. This CDR3 reads CASSDGQGYTEAFF. CDR3 bases: TGCGCCAGCAGCGACGGACAGGGGTACACTGAAGCTTTCTTT.